This T cell receptor (beta chain) was profiled in a study of T-cell memory formation after mild COVID-19. Overall study: TCR clusters mostly belonged to single donors. Study results and caveats: Clones shrinking between day 15 and 85 showed a balanced CD4/CD8 split, and those that grew later tilted toward CD4+. Some responding clones appeared in pre-infection memory, suggesting cross-reactive memory joined.

The CDR3 contains 15 residues. The trim removed 4 bases at V and 5 bases at J, leaving 6 bases unmatched. Germline CDR1 SEHNR, CDR2 FQNEAQ (reference sequence). On this clonotype itself: Its antigen is unidentified.

The TCR alpha and TCR beta cDNA libraries, bearing sample barcodes and UMIs, were generated by 5'RACE using constant-segment primers. TCRdb itself ran the 5' RACE reads through MiXCR, one entry per CDR3 protein. The sample has a few hundred thousand distinct CDR3 sequences, roughly a quarter seen once. This clonotype originated in an adult woman who had mild COVID-19 (a few samples of this study predate the infection). Cell type and time point are not known. Material for sequencing was PBMCs or a T cell subset sorted from them (not recorded which). This rearrangement joins TRBV7-9 to TRBJ2-7; 12 bases fit TRBD1. The CDR3 coding sequence is TGTGCCAGCAGCTGGAGGGACAGGGGGCTGGACGAGCAGTACTTC. Translating it yields CASSWRDRGLDEQYF. The full variable domain, with the rest looked up from reference TRBV7-9 and TRBJ2-7, is DTGVSQNPRHKITKRGQNVTFRCDPISEHNRLYWYRQTLGQGPEFLTYFQNEAQLEKSRLLSDRFSAERPKGSFSTLEIQRTEQGDSAMYLCASSWRDRGLDEQYFGPGTRLTVT.